The 12 T cell receptor beta chains reported below all come from one sample, sequenced in a study of blood T cell repertoires in COVID-19. The table came from immunoSEQ multiplex PCR; TCRdb's copy has only in-frame clones and leaves some out. The repertoire holds almost 250,000 clones, with about nine tenths as singletons. The sample consisted of peripheral blood. These receptor sequences come from a woman in her sixties or seventies who had recovered from COVID-19.

V and J are TRBV9 and TRBJ2-7; D is unresolved. Deletions cut 3 bases from V and 0 bases from J, with 7 bases between. The CDR3 covers 13 residues. Germline V CDR1 and CDR2: SGDLS, YYNGEE. CDR3 residues: CASSGPLSYEQYF. CDR3 sequence (DNA): TGTGCCAGCAGCGGGCCCCTCTCCTACGAGCAGTACTTC.

The J gene is TRBJ2-3, the V gene TRBV9; the D gene is possibly TRBD2 (7 bases). Germline V gene data show CDR1 as SGDLS and CDR2 as YYNGEE. The V and J ends lost 6 bases and 2 bases respectively, with 16 bases between them. This CDR3 has 15 amino acids. CDR3: CASNLGGTLTDTQYF. CDR3 in DNA: TGTGCCAGCAACCTCGGGGGGACACTCACAGATACGCAGTATTTT.

This clone was observed a single time. This chain links TRBV6-5 with TRBJ1-5; possibly TRBD1 for D (5 bases). Trimming pared 7 bases from V and 2 bases from J, leaving 12 bases between. This CDR3 is built from 14 residues. Germline CDR1 reads MNHEY; CDR2 reads SVGAGI. The DNA of the CDR3 is TGTGCCAGCACAGGGAATATGGGCAATCAGCCCCAGCATTTT. Its protein is CASTGNMGNQPQHF.

V and J are TRBV6-5 and TRBJ2-7; D gene ambiguous. The CDR3 has 13 residues. Germline V gene data show CDR1 as MNHEY and CDR2 as SVGAGI. Trimming pared 0 bases from V and 2 bases from J, leaving 5 bases between. CDR3 residues: CASSYSTAYEQYF. The CDR3, as DNA: TGTGCCAGCAGTTACTCGACTGCCTACGAGCAGTACTTC.

This chain links TRBV6-6 with TRBJ1-1, with a tentative D call TRBD1 (6 bases). The CDR3 has 16 amino acids. Germline V gene data show CDR1 as MNHNY and CDR2 as SVGAGI (reference sequence). V was cut by 5 bases and J by 3 bases, with 19 bases left in between. The CDR3 DNA sequence: TGTGCCAGCAGTCCCCGACTCGCCTCAGGGGACACTGAAGCTTTCTTT. Amino acids: CASSPRLASGDTEAFF.

This chain uses TRBV27 with TRBJ1-6, with 10 bases that match TRBD1. CDR3 length: 18 amino acids. CDR1 is MNHEY, CDR2 SMNVEV, per germline (reference sequence). J gave up 0 bases and V 6 bases, and 8 bases lay outside the gene matches. CDR3 protein: CASRTDRGMSSYNSPLHF. The CDR3 coding sequence is TGTGCCAGCAGAACGGACAGGGGGATGAGCTCCTATAATTCACCCCTCCACTTT.

This chain joins TRBV4-2 and TRBJ2-7, with TRBD1 identical over 8 bases. CDR1 and CDR2 (germline): LGHNA, YNFKEQ. The CDR3 is 15 amino acids. Germline trimming cut 4 bases from V and 6 bases from J; bases unmatched to any gene: 11. The DNA of the CDR3 is TGTGCCAGCAGCCCAGGCAGGGGGCGAGATCCCGAGCAGTACTTC. Translating it yields CASSPGRGRDPEQYF.

This clone turned up a few times. This chain links TRBV11-2 with TRBJ1-6; TRBD1 agrees at 7 bases. The CDR3 spans 15 residues. V lost 4 bases and J lost 3; bases outside the gene matches: 3. Germline V CDR1 and CDR2: SGHAT, FQNNGV. The CDR3 region is CASSSGQDYNSPLHF. CDR3 bases: TGTGCCAGCAGCTCAGGACAGGACTATAATTCACCCCTCCACTTT.

The chain uses TRBV6-5 and TRBJ1-5; possibly TRBD1 for D (6 bases). The CDR3 is made up of 11 amino acids. Trimming pared 10 bases from V and 6 bases from J, leaving 10 bases between. From germline, CDR1 is MNHEY and CDR2 SVGAGI. CDR3 coding DNA: TGTGCCATGCGAGGGGGTCAGCCCCAGCATTTT. Its translation: CAMRGGQPQHF.

A single count supports this clone. The J gene is TRBJ2-3, the V gene TRBV6-5; possibly TRBD2 for D (7 bases). The CDR3 consists of 14 residues. In germline, CDR1 is MNHEY, CDR2 SVGAGI. Trimming pared 2 bases from V and 5 bases from J, leaving 11 bases between. The CDR3 region is CASSYGLGGDTQYF. In nucleotides, the CDR3 is TGTGCCAGCAGTTACGGACTAGGGGGAGATACGCAGTATTTT.

The gene calls are TRBV27 and TRBJ1-2; tentative D call: TRBD1 (5 bases). With 2 bases removed from V and 6 bases from J, the gap between germline ends came to 13 bases. The germline V gene encodes CDR1 MNHEY and CDR2 SMNVEV (reference sequence). The CDR3 is 14 amino acids. The CDR3 DNA sequence: TGTGCCAGCAGTTTACAAATAGGGGATCATGGCTACACCTTC. Its translation: CASSLQIGDHGYTF.

V gene TRBV3-1 (or the pseudogene TRBV3-2) combines with J gene TRBJ1-4, with D possibly matching TRBD1 (6 bases). V was shortened by 0 bases and J by 0 bases, with 14 bases between the two germline ends. Germline CDR1 and CDR2: LGHDT and YNNKEL (reference sequence). This CDR3 comprises 18 residues. The CDR3 sequence: CASSQDPGQTTTNEKLFF. The CDR3 DNA reads TGTGCCAGCAGCCAAGACCCGGGACAAACCACAACTAATGAAAAACTGTTTTTT.